The entry below describes one T cell receptor beta chain. The sample comes from a study of blood T cells in healthy people across ages. The CDR3 length is 15 residues. CDR1 and CDR2 from the germline V gene are MGHDK and SYGVNS. The germline V and J ends were trimmed by 4 bases and 7 bases, with 19 bases remaining between them. Next came a second PCR, run for about 7 to 12 cycles, which used a sample-barcoded 5' primer along with a J-beta primer mix. Each CDR3 protein is one row after TCRdb ran MiXCR on the 5' RACE reads. This table holds fewer than 800,000 distinct CDR3 sequences, 20% to 25% found once. Another study also made use of these data, one on T cells of mothers and their children. That report notes: In the second PCR, M1S primer introduced barcodes and 2-4 random bases.

This chain uses TRBV25-1 with TRBJ1-2; D possibly corresponds to TRBD1 (6 bases). This receptor was taken from a boy between 10 and 17 years old in good health. Sequenced: blood. As DNA, the CDR3 is TGTGCCAGCAGTGGGGGTAGTGGCAGGGGTCCTGGCTACACCTTC. This codes for CASSGGSGRGPGYTF.